The 22 T cell receptor beta chains given below trace back to one sample, sequenced in a study of cytomegalovirus exposure and HLA in healthy donors. It was with 60 Vbeta and 13 Jbeta primers that the PCR ran. TCRdb keeps only in-frame clones here, not all; method: immunoSEQ multiplex PCR. This table holds approximately 50,000 clones, around 52% found once. What was sequenced was PBMCs. Receptors were obtained from a human donor in good health.

The genes are TRBV18 and TRBJ1-1; possible D gene TRBD1, 5 bases. CDR3 size: 14 residues. With 6 bases removed from V and 3 bases from J, the gap between germline ends came to 14 bases. The germline gives CDR1 KGHSH, CDR2 LQKENI. The CDR3 coding sequence is TGTGCCAGCTCCAAGCAGGGATGGGACACTGAAGCTTTCTTT. As protein: CASSKQGWDTEAFF. Drawing the rest from reference TRBV18 and TRBJ1-1, the complete variable domain is NAGVMQNPRHLVRRRGQEARLRCSPMKGHSHVYWYRQLPEEGLKFMVYLQKENIIDESGMPKERFSAEFPKEGPSILRIQQVVRGDSAAYFCASSKQGWDTEAFFGQGTRLTVV.

This sequence joins TRBV5-1 and TRBJ2-7; 8 bases line up with TRBD2. Trimming cost V 4 bases and J 2 bases; bases outside gene matches: 5. Germline V lookup: CDR1 SGHRS, CDR2 YFSETQ. The CDR3 has 14 amino acids. CDR3 nucleotides: TGCGCCAGCAGCCCCGAGGGACTAGCCTACGAGCAGTACTTC. Its protein is CASSPEGLAYEQYF.

The chain uses TRBV6-5 and TRBJ2-7; 7 bases map to TRBD1. Unmatched junction bases numbered 12, after V lost 6 bases and J lost 7 bases. Germline lookup yields CDR1 MNHEY and CDR2 SVGAGI. The CDR3 contains 14 residues. The CDR3 loop is CASSASTGIREQYF. In DNA form, the CDR3 reads TGTGCCAGCAGCGCCTCGACAGGGATCCGGGAGCAGTACTTC.

This clone was counted a few times. This chain links TRBV5-1 with TRBJ1-2; no firm D call. CDR3 length equals 11 residues. Germline CDR1 SGHRS, CDR2 YFSETQ. Trimming cost V 4 bases and J 6 bases, with 7 bases left between them. This CDR3 is CASSDGDGYTF. The CDR3 region has the DNA TGCGCCAGCAGCGACGGGGATGGCTACACCTTC.

This clone has only a few counts. This chain links TRBV7-9 with TRBJ2-3; D is perhaps TRBD1 (5 bases). The CDR3 length is 13 residues. Trimming took off 5 bases at V and 4 bases at J, with 10 bases between the two ends. Germline V gene sequence: CDR1 SEHNR, CDR2 FQNEAQ (reference sequence). The CDR3 nucleotides are TGTGCCAGCAGCCTGACAGCCGCAGATACGCAGTATTTT. It specifies CASSLTAADTQYF.

The V gene is TRBV5-1, the J gene TRBJ2-7, with 8 bases matching TRBD2. Germline V CDR1 and CDR2: SGHRS, YFSETQ. J gave up 0 bases and V 3 bases, and 5 bases lay outside the gene matches. This CDR3 comprises 15 residues. Written as DNA, the CDR3 is TGCGCCAGCAGCTCAATTCGGGGGGGCTCCTACGAGCAGTACTTC. The encoded protein is CASSSIRGGSYEQYF.

The chain has TRBV6-5 and TRBJ1-3; D remains ambiguous. This CDR3 comprises 16 residues. Per the germline V gene, CDR1 is MNHEY and CDR2 is SVGAGI. V dropped 0 bases and J dropped 0 bases, with 9 bases sitting between them. The CDR3 region is CASSYSRDRSGNTIYF. The DNA for the CDR3 is TGTGCCAGCAGTTACTCGAGGGATCGCTCTGGAAACACCATATATTTT.

The J gene is TRBJ1-3, the V gene TRBV9; 9 positions agree with TRBD1. CDR1 and CDR2 (germline): SGDLS, YYNGEE. V lost 4 bases to trimming and J lost 4 bases; unmatched junction nucleotides: 6. This CDR3 comprises 15 residues. Here the CDR3 reads CASSPGQGQGNTIYF. Here the CDR3 DNA reads TGTGCCAGCAGCCCGGGACAGGGTCAAGGAAACACCATATATTTT.

CDR3 loop: CASSLDGGLGTDTQYF. DNA of the CDR3: TGCGCCAGCAGCCTCGACGGGGGGCTCGGCACAGATACGCAGTATTTT. This chain links TRBV4-3 with TRBJ2-3, with D perhaps matching TRBD2 (7 bases). Per the germline V gene, CDR1 is LGHNA and CDR2 is YSLEER. The CDR3 length is 16 residues. The germline V and J ends were trimmed by 4 bases and 1 base, with 15 bases remaining between them.

In its sample, this clone was seen a few times. The chain links TRBV9 to TRBJ2-7, with D maybe TRBD1 (5 bases). Germline V gene data show CDR1 as SGDLS and CDR2 as YYNGEE. With 4 bases removed from V and 4 bases from J, the gap between germline ends came to 15 bases. The CDR3 contains 14 residues. CDR3 nucleotide sequence: TGTGCCAGCAGCCCCGAGACTCAGGGTTACGAGCAGTACTTC. Protein sequence: CASSPETQGYEQYF.

The gene calls are TRBV19 and TRBJ1-5, with TRBD1 identical over 10 bases. The CDR3 has 16 residues. J gave up 3 bases and V 5 bases, and 7 bases lay outside the gene matches. The germline gives CDR1 LNHDA, CDR2 SQIVND (reference sequence). Here the CDR3 DNA reads TGTGCCAGTAGTCTCTCGGGACAGGGGTACAATCAGCCCCAGCATTTT. Its translation is CASSLSGQGYNQPQHF.

The chain combines TRBV4-1 with TRBJ2-7; weak D call: TRBD1 (6 bases). The CDR3 has 13 amino acids. Trimming shortened V by 1 base and J by 9 bases, and 13 bases separated the two germline ends. Germline loops: CDR1 MGHRA, CDR2 YSYEKL. CDR3 in amino acids: CASSQGPRGGQYF. CDR3 nucleotides: TGCGCCAGCAGCCAAGGTCCCAGGGGTGGGCAGTACTTC.

The chain carries TRBV18 and TRBJ1-1, with 8 bases identical to TRBD1. The CDR3 has 13 amino acids. From germline, CDR1 is KGHSH and CDR2 LQKENI. With V trimmed by 5 bases and J by 4 bases, 3 bases remained unmatched. The CDR3 region has the DNA TGTGCCAGCTCAGCCGACAGGGGCACTGAAGCTTTCTTT. It yields the protein CASSADRGTEAFF.

The CDR3 DNA reads TGCAGTGCTACGGCAGGGAATGGCTACACCTTC. Translating gives CSATAGNGYTF. The rearrangement joins TRBV20-1 to TRBJ1-2, with D perhaps matching TRBD1 (5 bases). The CDR3 contains 11 residues. The germline V gene encodes CDR1 DFQATT and CDR2 SNEGSKA (reference sequence). V lost 4 bases, J lost 6 bases, and 9 bases lay in between.

The chain links TRBV18 to TRBJ2-3, with 7 bases lining up with TRBD1. This CDR3 has 16 residues. Losses at the gene ends were 4 bases for V and 3 bases for J; bases not matched to a gene: 10. CDR1 is KGHSH, CDR2 LQKENI, per germline. As DNA, the CDR3 is TGTGCCAGCTCACGAGGCAGGGGGTTGGGTACAGATACGCAGTATTTT. Its protein product is CASSRGRGLGTDTQYF.

This clone showed up just a few times. The gene calls are TRBV28 and TRBJ2-1, with 9 bases aligning to TRBD2. Trimming removed 4 bases from V and 7 bases from J; junction bases left unmatched: 11. This CDR3 comprises 16 residues. CDR1 is MDHEN and CDR2 is SYDVKM in the germline V gene. CDR3 protein: CASSSQRLAAGNEQFF. In DNA, the CDR3 is TGTGCCAGCAGTTCCCAGCGACTAGCGGCAGGGAATGAGCAGTTCTTC.

This clone was seen only once. J is TRBJ2-7 and V is TRBV7-9, with 10 bases identical to TRBD1. Germline V gives CDR1 SEHNR, CDR2 FQNEAQ (reference sequence). The CDR3 length is 16 residues. V gave up 4 bases and J gave up 5 bases; unmatched junction bases: 11. The CDR3 is CASSSPRTGGGDEQYF. For the CDR3, the DNA is TGTGCCAGCAGCTCCCCTCGGACAGGGGGAGGGGACGAGCAGTACTTC.

There are a few counts of this clone. The chain joins TRBV7-2 to TRBJ2-3; 10 bases are a match to TRBD2. The germline CDR1 and CDR2 sequences are SGHTA and FQGNSA. This CDR3 spans 18 amino acids. After removal of 5 bases from V and 4 bases from J, the junction contained 15 bases not matched to a gene. The CDR3 sequence is CASSPPADLAGASDTQYF. The CDR3 DNA follows: TGTGCCAGCAGCCCTCCGGCTGACCTAGCGGGGGCTTCAGATACGCAGTATTTT.

In this sample, this clone turned up a few times. The rearrangement uses TRBV7-9 and TRBJ2-7, with TRBD1 identical over 7 bases. Germline V gene lookup returns CDR1 SEHNR and CDR2 FQNEAQ (reference sequence). The CDR3 is 14 amino acids. V lost 5 bases to trimming and J lost 6 bases; unmatched junction nucleotides: 10. CDR3 sequence (DNA): TGTGCCAGCAGCCCCGACAGGGAATGGGCCGAGCAGTACTTC. This sequence encodes CASSPDREWAEQYF.

This clone turned up a few times. The chain is built from TRBV7-8 and TRBJ2-2, with a weak D call TRBD2 (5 bases). Germline assignment: CDR1 SGHVS and CDR2 FQNEAQ. This CDR3 is 14 amino acids long. V was shortened by 6 bases and J by 3 bases, with 11 bases between the two germline ends. The CDR3 DNA reads TGTGCCAGCAGGCGGACGGAGGACACCGGGGAGCTGTTTTTT. This codes for CASRRTEDTGELFF.

This clone appeared a few times. The chain has TRBV18 and TRBJ1-1; the D gene is possibly TRBD1 (5 bases). The CDR3 consists of 14 residues. CDR1 is KGHSH and CDR2 is LQKENI in the germline V gene. V was clipped by 6 bases and J by 0 bases, with 11 bases between them. CDR3 protein: CASSARALNTEAFF. The CDR3 nucleotides are TGTGCCAGCTCCGCCAGGGCTCTGAACACTGAAGCTTTCTTT.

This clone was picked up many times. The V gene is TRBV30, the J gene TRBJ1-1, with TRBD1 as a possible D gene (5 bases). CDR1 and CDR2 from the germline V gene are GTSNPN and SVGIG (reference sequence). The CDR3 loop spans 11 amino acids. V lost 3 bases and J 8 bases, leaving 10 bases between the germline ends. The CDR3 nucleotides are TGTGCCTGGAGGGCAGGGTTAGAAGCTTTCTTT. Residues: CAWRAGLEAFF.